Listed below are T cell receptor beta chains from one sample, sequenced in a study of cytomegalovirus exposure and HLA in healthy donors. The method was immunoSEQ multiplex PCR; TCRdb's version includes in-frame clones alone and lacks a portion of them. The sample carries under 150,000 clones, approximately 77% recorded once. The source material was PBMCs. The origin of the receptors is a woman between 50 and 59 years old in good health and CMV-seronegative. Each CDR3 is given with its conserved first and last residue. Fields, in order: J gene, D gene, V gene, clone size, CDR3 protein, CDR3 DNA. D genes are given only for firm matches. Clone size, where shown, is once, few, many, or a class for clones that have expanded.

TRBJ2-1 | TRBD1 | TRBV7-8 | NA | CASSPTRGDRAYNEQFF | TGTGCCAGCAGCCCCACCAGGGGGGACAGGGCGTACAATGAGCAGTTCTTC
TRBJ2-7 | NA | TRBV5-1 | few | CASSLAAGRGYEQYF | TGCGCCAGCAGCTTGGCCGCCGGTAGGGGATACGAGCAGTACTTC
TRBJ2-5 | NA | TRBV10-3 | NA | CAIGQQETQYF | TGTGCCATCGGGCAGCAAGAGACCCAGTACTTC
TRBJ2-3 | TRBD2 | TRBV5-1 | NA | CASRWTSYADTQYF | TGCGCCAGCAGATGGACTAGCTACGCAGATACGCAGTATTTT
TRBJ2-7 | TRBD1 | TRBV7-8 | NA | CASSLAPRGRTYEQYF | TGTGCCAGCAGCTTAGCCCCGAGGGGGCGGACCTACGAGCAGTACTTC
TRBJ2-7 | NA | TRBV5-1 | NA | CASSPGTPYEQYF | TGCGCCAGCAGCCCCGGGACACCCTACGAGCAGTACTTC
TRBJ1-2 | NA | TRBV5-1 | NA | CASSLAGSTVGADGYTF | TGCGCCAGCAGCTTGGCCGGGTCGACTGTGGGGGCGGATGGCTACACCTTC
TRBJ2-7 | TRBD1 | TRBV7-9 | many | CASSLVITGGTYEQYF | TGTGCCAGCAGCTTAGTTATTACAGGGGGAACCTACGAGCAGTACTTC
TRBJ2-7 | TRBD2 | TRBV5-1 | NA | CASSFSGGSSYEQYF | TGCGCCAGCAGCTTTAGCGGGGGGAGCTCCTACGAGCAGTACTTC
TRBJ2-7 | TRBD2 | TRBV5-6 | NA | CASSLGTRSEQYF | TGTGCCAGCAGCCTCGGGACTAGGAGTGAGCAGTACTTC
TRBJ1-2 | NA | TRBV30 | once | CAWGRGGTNYGYTF | TGTGCCTGGGGTCGGGGGGGTACTAACTATGGCTACACCTTC
TRBJ1-1 | NA | TRBV5-1 | NA | CASSPQGTGWNTEAFF | TGCGCCAGCAGCCCCCAGGGGACGGGGTGGAACACTGAAGCTTTCTTT
TRBJ1-1 | NA | TRBV28 | NA | CASSLVRMGEATEAFF | TGTGCCAGCAGTTTAGTCCGGATGGGGGAGGCCACTGAAGCTTTCTTT
TRBJ2-7 | NA | TRBV6-1 | NA | CASSEALGGTPYEQYF | TGTGCCAGCAGTGAAGCTCTTGGGGGGACTCCCTACGAGCAGTACTTC
TRBJ1-2 | NA | TRBV27 | few | CASSFAGDDGYTF | TGTGCCAGCAGCTTTGCGGGGGACGATGGCTACACCTTC
TRBJ1-1 | NA | TRBV7-3 | NA | CASSLTSRSYEAFF | TGTGCCAGCAGCTTAACTTCCAGATCATATGAAGCTTTCTTT
TRBJ1-2 | NA | TRBV7-2 | NA | CASSLAGGSYGYTF | TGTGCCAGCAGCTTAGCTGGAGGGAGCTATGGCTACACCTTC
TRBJ2-1 | TRBD2 | TRBV6-4 | few | CASSPGTSGVNEQFF | TGTGCCAGCAGTCCCGGGACTAGCGGGGTCAATGAGCAGTTCTTC
TRBJ1-1 | TRBD1 | TRBV5-4 | NA | CASSRSTGALTEAFF | TGTGCCAGCAGCCGGTCTACAGGGGCTTTAACTGAAGCTTTCTTT
TRBJ2-2 | NA | TRBV19 | NA | CASSIAVNTGELFF | TGTGCCAGTAGTATTGCGGTGAACACCGGGGAGCTGTTTTTT
TRBJ1-6 | NA | TRBV6-1 | NA | CASRRQDGESSPLHF | TGTGCCAGCAGGCGACAGGACGGTGAGAGTTCACCCCTCCACTTT
TRBJ2-7 | TRBD1 | TRBV5-4 | NA | CASSSDRVGEQYF | TGTGCCAGCAGCTCGGACAGGGTAGGCGAGCAGTACTTC
TRBJ2-5 | TRBD1 | TRBV28 | NA | CASSFDRVTAETQYF | TGTGCCAGCAGTTTTGACAGGGTGACGGCAGAGACCCAGTACTTC
TRBJ1-3 | NA | TRBV5-1 | once | CASSTGSGNTIYF | TGCGCCAGCAGCACGGGCTCTGGAAACACCATATATTTT
TRBJ2-2 | NA | TRBV6-1 | NA | CASSRTQSSTGELFF | TGTGCCAGCAGTAGGACACAATCGAGCACCGGGGAGCTGTTTTTT
TRBJ2-2 | TRBD2 | TRBV9 | NA | CASSGARAGGGTGELFF | TGTGCCAGCAGCGGAGCGCGGGCGGGGGGAGGCACCGGGGAGCTGTTTTTT
TRBJ1-1 | TRBD1 | TRBV7-8 | once | CASSNRGQNTEAFF | TGTGCCAGCAGTAACAGGGGGCAGAACACTGAAGCTTTCTTT
TRBJ1-5 | TRBD1 | TRBV27 | NA | CASTTGTGGLQPQHF | TGTGCCAGCACTACAGGGACAGGGGGCCTTCAGCCCCAGCATTTT
TRBJ2-7 | NA | TRBV6-5 | NA | CASSYGQEEWEQYF | TGTGCCAGCAGTTACGGGCAGGAAGAGTGGGAGCAGTACTTC
TRBJ2-1 | TRBD2 | TRBV4-1 | once | CASSQDRVAGGEQFF | TGCGCCAGCAGCCAAGATCGGGTAGCGGGGGGTGAGCAGTTCTTC
TRBJ2-7 | TRBD1 | TRBV19 | NA | CASGPGQGMGEQYF | TGTGCCAGCGGACCGGGACAGGGGATGGGCGAGCAGTACTTC
TRBJ2-2 | TRBD2 | TRBV11-2 | NA | CASSWVLAGGTGELFF | TGTGCCAGCAGCTGGGTACTAGCGGGCGGAACCGGGGAGCTGTTTTTT
TRBJ2-2 | NA | TRBV5-1 | NA | CASSPSGFVDTGELFF | TGCGCCAGCAGCCCCTCCGGGTTCGTCGACACCGGGGAGCTGTTTTTT
TRBJ1-6 | NA | TRBV5-1 | NA | CASSLKTASYNSPLHF | TGCGCCAGCAGCTTGAAGACAGCCTCCTATAATTCACCCCTCCACTTT
TRBJ2-7 | NA | TRBV29-1 | NA | CSALKGLGLGEQYF | TGCAGTGCGCTAAAGGGACTGGGGCTGGGCGAGCAGTACTTC
TRBJ1-2 | NA | TRBV5-1 | NA | CASSLVGDFYGYTF | TGCGCCAGCAGCTTGGTAGGGGATTTCTATGGCTACACCTTC
TRBJ2-7 | NA | TRBV30 | once | CAWSPLGPSYEQYF | TGTGCCTGGAGCCCACTAGGGCCCTCCTACGAGCAGTACTTC
TRBJ2-4 | NA | TRBV19 | NA | CASNSGGYIQYF | TGTGCCAGTAACTCAGGCGGGTACATTCAGTACTTC
TRBJ1-6 | TRBD1 | TRBV7-8 | NA | CASSPRGQGFSSPLHF | TGTGCCAGCAGCCCCCGAGGACAGGGTTTTTCATCACCCCTCCACTTT
TRBJ1-2 | TRBD1 | TRBV6-4 | few | CASSEWGGQASNYGYTF | TGTGCCAGCAGTGAGTGGGGTGGACAGGCGTCTAACTATGGCTACACCTTC
TRBJ1-6 | NA | TRBV30 | NA | CAWSVSAADSPLHF | TGTGCCTGGAGTGTGTCGGCGGCGGATTCACCCCTCCACTTT
TRBJ2-7 | TRBD2 | TRBV7-2 | NA | CASSLDRASGYEQYF | TGTGCCAGCAGCCTAGACCGGGCTAGCGGCTACGAGCAGTACTTC
TRBJ1-2 | NA | TRBV29-1 | NA | CSVVSVTNYGYTF | TGCAGCGTTGTGTCAGTAACTAACTATGGCTACACCTTC
TRBJ1-4 | NA | TRBV10-3 | NA | CAISEHREGGPLRSEKLFF | TGTGCCATCAGTGAGCATAGAGAGGGGGGGCCCCTACGGAGTGAAAAACTGTTTTTT
TRBJ2-3 | NA | TRBV5-1 | NA | CASTRRAGDTQYF | TGCGCCAGCACCCGCCGGGCGGGGGATACGCAGTATTTT
TRBJ1-1 | NA | TRBV9 | NA | CASSPMGGATEAFF | TGTGCCAGCAGCCCAATGGGGGGGGCGACTGAAGCTTTCTTT
TRBJ1-1 | NA | TRBV27 | NA | CASSLAVGTEAFF | TGTGCCAGCAGTTTGGCGGTTGGGACTGAAGCTTTCTTT
TRBJ1-2 | TRBD1 | TRBV2 | few | CATSDRNYGYTF | TGTGCCACCTCGGACAGGAACTATGGCTACACCTTC
TRBJ1-6 | NA | TRBV19 | NA | CATHLRSGGNSPLHF | TGTGCCACCCACCTGCGCTCGGGGGGTAATTCACCCCTCCACTTT
TRBJ2-7 | TRBD1 | TRBV7-7 | NA | CASSLDREDEQYF | TGTGCTAGCAGCTTAGACAGGGAAGACGAGCAGTACTTC
TRBJ2-2 | NA | TRBV19 | once | CALSGVGAGELFF | TGTGCCCTTTCGGGTGTAGGGGCCGGGGAGCTGTTTTTT
TRBJ2-7 | TRBD2 | TRBV10-1 | NA | CASSLFGTKGEQYF | TGCGCCAGCAGTCTTTTCGGGACTAAGGGCGAGCAGTACTTC
TRBJ2-3 | NA | TRBV9 | NA | CASSVGRRTDTQYF | TGTGCCAGCAGCGTAGGAAGGAGAACAGATACGCAGTATTTT